What follows describes a single TCR beta chain. Antigen: not known. The entry originates in a study of response to subunit inactivated influenza vaccine. Study-wide results and caveats: After each seasonal influenza vaccination, few new T cells are recruited, the authors suggested.

The germline V gene encodes CDR1 DFQATT and CDR2 SNEGSKA (reference sequence). The germline V and J ends were trimmed by 6 bases and 0 bases, with 9 bases remaining between them. This CDR3 is 13 amino acids long. TCRdb redid the calling of the RT-PCR reads with MiXCR, one entry per CDR3 protein. The data contain under 550,000 distinct CDR3 sequences, approximately 6.9% of them singletons. This chain uses TRBV20-1 with TRBJ1-5, with D unclear. The TCR was taken from a man between 50 and 70 years old who received an inactivated influenza vaccine. This sample comprised PBMCs from blood, obtained roughly 24 months after vaccination. The CDR3 DNA reads TGCAGTGCACTTACGCTTAGCAATCAGCCCCAGCATTTT. This translates into CSALTLSNQPQHF.